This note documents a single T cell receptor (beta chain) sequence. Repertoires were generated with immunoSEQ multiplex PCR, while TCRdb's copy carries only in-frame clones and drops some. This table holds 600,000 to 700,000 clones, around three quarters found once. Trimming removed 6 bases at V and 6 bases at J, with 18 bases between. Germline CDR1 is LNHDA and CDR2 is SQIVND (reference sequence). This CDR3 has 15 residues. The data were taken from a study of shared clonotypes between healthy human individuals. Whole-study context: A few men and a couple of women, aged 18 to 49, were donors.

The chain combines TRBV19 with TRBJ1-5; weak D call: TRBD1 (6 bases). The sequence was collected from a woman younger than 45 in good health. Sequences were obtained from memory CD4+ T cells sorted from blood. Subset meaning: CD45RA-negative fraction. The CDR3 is CASRRDTGGRQPQHF. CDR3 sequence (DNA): TGTGCCAGTAGACGGGACACCGGGGGCCGTCAGCCCCAGCATTTT. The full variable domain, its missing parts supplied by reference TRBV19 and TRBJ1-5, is DGGITQSPKYLFRKEGQNVTLSCEQNLNHDAMYWYRQDPGQGLRLIYYSQIVNDFQKGDIAEGYSVSREKKESFPLTVTSAQKNPTAFYLCASRRDTGGRQPQHFGDGTRLSIL.